Following are 13 T cell receptor beta chains from one sample sequenced in a study of shared clonotypes between healthy human individuals. This table comes from immunoSEQ multiplex PCR, and its TCRdb copy is limited to in-frame clones, with some not included. In the table there are 1,100,000 or so clones, 75% to 80% of which are singletons. Sequencing was performed on memory CD4+ T cells from PBMCs. This sample's subset: CD45RA-negative fraction. These receptor sequences come from a man aged 18 to 29 in good health. Some clones in this sample may be carry-over from other donors' samples.

The chain is built from TRBV7-9 and TRBJ2-5, with D possibly being TRBD2 (5 bases). CDR3 size: 14 residues. Germline values: CDR1 SEHNR, CDR2 FQNEAQ (reference sequence). The germline V and J ends were trimmed by 4 bases and 0 bases, with 9 bases remaining between them. CDR3 nucleotide sequence: TGTGCCAGCAGCTCTAGCCCGTACCAAGAGACCCAGTACTTC. It yields the protein CASSSSPYQETQYF.

The chain combines TRBV10-3 with TRBJ2-7; possibly TRBD1 for D (7 bases). In germline, CDR1 is ENHRY, CDR2 SYGVKD. This CDR3 contains 15 residues. Trimming took 2 bases from V and 2 from J, leaving 13 bases between them. The CDR3 bases are TGTGCCATCAGTGAGGCCCAGGGGGGTACCTACGAGCAGTACTTC. This gives the protein CAISEAQGGTYEQYF.

The V gene is TRBV25-1, the J gene TRBJ1-1; no reliable D call. Trimming took off 3 bases at V and 3 bases at J, with 2 bases between the two ends. The CDR3 length is 11 residues. CDR1 is MGHDK, CDR2 SYGVNS, per germline. The CDR3 sequence is CASSDYTEAFF. The CDR3 DNA follows: TGTGCCAGCAGTGACTACACTGAAGCTTTCTTT.

Points on this clone: At the DNA level, this CDR3 is encoded by other sequences in the same sample as well. This chain joins TRBV5-1 and TRBJ1-5, with 9 bases lining up with TRBD1. The CDR3 runs to 14 residues. With 4 bases clipped from V and 4 bases from J, the junction kept 3 bases outside the gene matches. In germline, CDR1 is SGHRS, CDR2 YFSETQ. The CDR3 DNA follows: TGCGCCAGCAGCGCTGGACAGGGGAATCAGCCCCAGCATTTT. Its translation: CASSAGQGNQPQHF.

The V gene is TRBV20-1, the J gene TRBJ2-7; D is unresolved. The CDR3 has 10 amino acids. CDR1 and CDR2 (germline): DFQATT, SNEGSKA (reference sequence). V dropped 2 bases and J dropped 7 bases, with 6 bases sitting between them. CDR3 region: CSARSGEQYF. The CDR3 DNA reads as TGCAGTGCTAGATCCGGAGAGCAGTACTTC.

This clone has more than one count but fewer than ten. The chain employs TRBV5-4 and TRBJ2-5, with a tentative D call TRBD1 (6 bases). The CDR3 contains 15 residues. The germline V and J ends were trimmed by 0 bases and 5 bases, with 14 bases remaining between them. Germline CDR1 SGHNT, CDR2 YYREEE (reference sequence). The CDR3 nucleotides read TGTGCCAGCAGCTTGGATCAGGGGCGGACGGAGACCCAGTACTTC. Translating gives CASSLDQGRTETQYF.

The V and J genes are TRBV30 and TRBJ1-6; D call uncertain. The CDR3 has 13 residues. With 1 base removed from V and 5 bases from J, the gap between germline ends came to 6 bases. The germline gives CDR1 GTSNPN, CDR2 SVGIG (reference sequence). The CDR3 here is CAWSGSHNSPLHF. In DNA, the CDR3 is TGTGCCTGGAGTGGGAGCCATAATTCACCCCTCCACTTT.

The chain links TRBV5-1 to TRBJ2-5, with D unresolved. The V gene's germline CDR1 is SGHRS and CDR2 YFSETQ. V lost 4 bases, J lost 0 bases, and 10 bases lay in between. The CDR3 runs 14 residues. The CDR3, as DNA: TGCGCCAGCAGCCCCTTTCCGTACCAAGAGACCCAGTACTTC. The encoded protein is CASSPFPYQETQYF.

The gene calls are TRBV19 and TRBJ2-1, with D tentatively TRBD1 (5 bases). The CDR3 runs 17 residues. V was pared by 2 bases and J by 4 bases, with 18 bases between. In germline, CDR1 is LNHDA, CDR2 SQIVND (reference sequence). As DNA, the CDR3 is TGTGCCAGTAGTATAAAGAGCTGGCAGGGTCTATACAATGAGCAGTTCTTC. Amino acids: CASSIKSWQGLYNEQFF. Together with reference TRBV19 and TRBJ2-1, the CDR3 gives the full variable domain: DGGITQSPKYLFRKEGQNVTLSCEQNLNHDAMYWYRQDPGQGLRLIYYSQIVNDFQKGDIAEGYSVSREKKESFPLTVTSAQKNPTAFYLCASSIKSWQGLYNEQFFGPGTRLTVL.

About this clone itself: Distinct nucleotide sequences in the sample also encode this CDR3. The chain employs TRBV5-1 and TRBJ2-3, with 8 bases matching TRBD2. Germline CDR1 and CDR2: SGHRS and YFSETQ. V dropped 1 base and J dropped 1; count of bases not matched to a gene: 2. There are 15 residues in the CDR3. This CDR3 reads CASSLRAGGTDTQYF. The CDR3 DNA follows: TGCGCCAGCAGCTTGCGAGCGGGGGGCACAGATACGCAGTATTTT.

DNA for the CDR3: TGTGCCAGCAGACTACCTGGCGGGAACACTGAAGCTTTCTTT. Amino acids: CASRLPGGNTEAFF. The rearrangement uses TRBV28 and TRBJ1-1; D unclear. The CDR3 spans 14 residues. The V end was cut by 6 bases, the J end by 1 base, with 12 bases between. Per germline, CDR1 MDHEN and CDR2 SYDVKM.

The V gene is TRBV5-1, the J gene TRBJ1-1, with 7 bases identical to TRBD1. Germline CDR1 and CDR2: SGHRS and YFSETQ. CDR3 length equals 12 residues. V lost 4 bases and J lost 8; bases outside the gene matches: 5. The CDR3 region has the DNA TGCGCCAGCAGCAGGGACAGCACAGAAGCTTTCTTT. Its protein product is CASSRDSTEAFF.

Only one count was recorded for this clone. This chain connects TRBV7-9 to TRBJ2-5; D gene ambiguous. V lost 7 bases and J 2 bases, leaving 14 bases between the germline ends. The germline gives CDR1 SEHNR, CDR2 FQNEAQ (reference sequence). There are 14 residues in the CDR3. Written as DNA, the CDR3 is TGTGCCAGCACTCCATCGGTCATTCAAGAGACCCAGTACTTC. This translates into CASTPSVIQETQYF.